The text below deals with one T cell receptor beta chain. This specimen belongs to a study of blood T cell repertoires in COVID-19. In the study overall: The cDNA or gDNA used as material had been derived from T cells, B-cell-depleted T cells, or PBMCs.

As processed by the authors: By means of reference gene primer amplification, nucleated cell counts were estimated. Sequenced by immunoSEQ multiplex PCR; TCRdb stores in-frame clones only, minus some. V and J calls plus clone size are reproduced from that table; the DNA served to infer D and trimming. The profile shows approximately 380,000 clones, roughly 92% of them singletons. CDR3 length: 13 residues. Germline lookup yields CDR1 KGHSH and CDR2 LQKENI. V was pared by 8 bases and J by 0 bases, with 9 bases between. Sequenced material: PBMCs or T cells enriched from blood (not recorded which). The receptor was isolated from a woman aged 40 to 50 who had been exposed to COVID-19. V usage is TRBV18 and J usage is TRBJ2-3; no definite D call. The CDR3 loop is CASAYTSTDTQYF. In DNA, the CDR3 is TGTGCCAGCGCTTATACTAGCACAGATACGCAGTATTTT.